These 21 T cell receptor beta chains were sequenced from one sample in a study of human T cells and chemical hapten exposure. TCRdb processed the RACE reads anew with MiXCR; each CDR3 protein has one entry. Of 190,000 or so distinct CDR3 sequences in the sample, just under 30% were seen once. Time point: pre-sensitization, week 0. Treatment specified: therapeutic diphenylcyclopropenone sensitization with weekly scalp DPC. Sequenced material: whole blood, taken in connection with sensitization to the hapten diphenylcyclopropenone (DPC). The receptors here all came from a woman aged 30 to 39 with alopecia areata. Some clones in this sample may be carry-over from other donors' samples.

This clonotype was seen more than once but under ten times. The chain has TRBV28 and TRBJ1-4, with a weak D call TRBD1 (5 bases). The CDR3 is 15 residues long. Trimming removed 6 bases at V and 3 bases at J, with 14 bases between. Per germline, CDR1 MDHEN and CDR2 SYDVKM. CDR3 sequence: CASRVGGEANEKLFF. The CDR3 DNA sequence: TGTGCCAGCAGGGTCGGGGGGGAGGCTAATGAAAAACTGTTTTTT.

This clonotype has only a few counts. The gene calls are TRBV5-1 and TRBJ2-7; TRBD1 or TRBD2 may be the D gene (7 bases each). CDR1 and CDR2 (germline): SGHRS, YFSETQ. V was cut by 7 bases and J by 12 bases, with 23 bases left in between. This CDR3 spans 13 amino acids. The CDR3 reads CASRGDSLTAGYF. The CDR3 DNA reads TGCGCCAGCCGGGGGGACAGCCTAACCGCCGGGTACTTC.

The chain joins TRBV20-1 to TRBJ1-5, with a possible D match to TRBD1 (6 bases). This CDR3 has 14 amino acids. Germline V gene lookup returns CDR1 DFQATT and CDR2 SNEGSKA (reference sequence). Trimming removed 1 base from V and 6 bases from J, with 13 bases in between. DNA of the CDR3: TGCAGTGCTAGAGCAGGGGCGGGAAGTCAGCCCCAGCATTTT. Its translation: CSARAGAGSQPQHF.

This clonotype was seen a few times. V gene TRBV29-1 combines with J gene TRBJ2-3; TRBD2 matches 10 bases. The CDR3 spans 14 residues. Per the germline V gene, CDR1 is SQVTM and CDR2 is ANQGSEA. V shed 4 bases, J shed 12 bases, and the junction held 13 bases outside the gene matches. The CDR3 DNA is TGCAGCGTTGCGTTAGCGGGAGGAAGAGGGTCCCAGTATTTT. Its translation: CSVALAGGRGSQYF.

This clonotype was counted between two and nine times. Written as DNA, the CDR3 is TGTGCCATCAGTGAGTCCCGGGCAGGGGGCAGGACTGAAGCTTTCTTT. It encodes CAISESRAGGRTEAFF. The chain carries TRBV10-3 and TRBJ1-1; 8 bases align to TRBD1. V lost 0 bases and J lost 5; bases outside the gene matches: 8. There are 16 residues in the CDR3. Germline values: CDR1 ENHRY, CDR2 SYGVKD.

This clonotype occurred a few times. This chain joins TRBV19 and TRBJ1-4; tentative D call: TRBD1 (5 bases). Trimming left V 10 bases short and J 8 bases short, with 26 bases between. Germline V gene sequence: CDR1 LNHDA, CDR2 SQIVND (reference sequence). CDR3 length equals 16 residues. In DNA form, the CDR3 reads TGTGCCACCCAAGAAGGTTCCGGGACCTTTCTGGAAAAACTGTTTTTT. Translating it yields CATQEGSGTFLEKLFF. Full variable domain (missing parts from reference TRBV19 and TRBJ1-4): DGGITQSPKYLFRKEGQNVTLSCEQNLNHDAMYWYRQDPGQGLRLIYYSQIVNDFQKGDIAEGYSVSREKKESFPLTVTSAQKNPTAFYLCATQEGSGTFLEKLFFGSGTQLSVL.

As DNA, the CDR3 is TGTGCCAGCGGGGGACACCAGCCCCAGCATTTT. Translated, it gives CASGGHQPQHF. The rearrangement uses TRBV28 and TRBJ1-5; possible D gene TRBD1, 6 bases. V lost 8 bases to trimming and J lost 7 bases, with 9 bases between them. Germline V gene sequence: CDR1 MDHEN, CDR2 SYDVKM. This CDR3 spans 11 amino acids.

V gene TRBV28 combines with J gene TRBJ1-2; D is uncertain. V was cut by 3 bases and J by 3 bases, with 8 bases left in between. In germline, CDR1 is MDHEN, CDR2 SYDVKM. The CDR3 runs 13 residues. CDR3 sequence (DNA): TGTGCCAGCAGTTTTAGGCAGGACTATGGCTACACCTTC. Its protein product is CASSFRQDYGYTF.

In its sample, this clonotype was seen a few times. The chain links TRBV28 to TRBJ1-1; TRBD1 might be the D (6 bases). V lost 5 bases and J lost 5, with 18 bases in between. The CDR3 runs to 15 residues. Looked up from germline, CDR1 is MDHEN and CDR2 is SYDVKM. The CDR3 nucleotides read TGTGCCAGCAGTCCCCTCCGAGGGGGTCAGACTGAAGCTTTCTTT. Its protein is CASSPLRGGQTEAFF.

A few counts support this clonotype. The rearrangement uses TRBV5-6 and TRBJ2-5; no reliable D call. The CDR3 consists of 14 residues. Germline V gives CDR1 SGHDT, CDR2 YYEEEE. The ends were cut back, 3 bases at V and 2 bases at J, with 11 bases in the middle. CDR3 loop: CASSYTYGQETQYF. DNA for the CDR3: TGTGCCAGCAGCTATACCTATGGTCAAGAGACCCAGTACTTC.

This rearrangement joins TRBV6-5 to TRBJ2-3; D possibly corresponds to TRBD2 (5 bases). Trimming left V 2 bases short and J 0 bases short, with 12 bases between. This CDR3 has 16 amino acids. Per the germline V gene, CDR1 is MNHEY and CDR2 is SVGAGI. The CDR3 DNA follows: TGTGCCAGCAGTTACGTGAGCGGTCGAAGCACAGATACGCAGTATTTT. Translated, it gives CASSYVSGRSTDTQYF.

J is TRBJ1-6 and V is TRBV7-2; D unresolved. The V gene lost 2 bases and the J gene lost 8 bases, with 10 bases spanning the gap. Germline V gene sequence: CDR1 SGHTA, CDR2 FQGNSA. The CDR3 runs 14 residues. The CDR3 DNA reads as TGTGCCAGCAGCTTACGTTCCCGAGATTCACCCCTCCACTTT. This translates into CASSLRSRDSPLHF. The entire variable domain, with the rest obtained from reference TRBV7-2 and TRBJ1-6, is as follows: GAGVSQSPSNKVTEKGKDVELRCDPISGHTALYWYRQSLGQGLEFLIYFQGNSAPDKSGLPSDRFSAERTGGSVSTLTIQRTQQEDSAVYLCASSLRSRDSPLHFGNGTRLTVT.

This clonotype has ten or more counts. The rearrangement links TRBV28 to TRBJ1-4; D not certain. Trimming pared 7 bases from V and 0 bases from J, leaving 15 bases between. The germline V gene has CDR1 MDHEN and CDR2 SYDVKM. The CDR3 runs 16 residues. The chain's CDR3 is CASNAFRGATNEKLFF. DNA for the CDR3: TGTGCCAGCAACGCCTTTCGTGGAGCAACTAATGAAAAACTGTTTTTT.

This clonotype was observed a few times. This chain uses TRBV14 with TRBJ2-2; D call uncertain. The CDR3 totals 15 residues. The germline V gene has CDR1 SGHDN and CDR2 FVKESK. V dropped 1 base and J dropped 4 bases, with 10 bases sitting between them. The CDR3 region has the DNA TGTGCCAGCAGCCAAGCTCTCAGCGCCACCGGGGAGCTGTTTTTT. Translated, it gives CASSQALSATGELFF.

V usage is TRBV29-1 and J usage is TRBJ1-4; 8 nucleotides agree with TRBD1. V gave up 5 bases and J gave up 4 bases; unmatched junction bases: 15. Germline V lookup: CDR1 SQVTM, CDR2 ANQGSEA. The length of the CDR3 is 17 residues. CDR3 nucleotide sequence: TGCAGCGTTTCCGGGACAGGATGGGGTTTCGGTAATGAAAAACTGTTTTTT. Amino acid sequence: CSVSGTGWGFGNEKLFF.

This clonotype was recorded a few times. CDR3 amino acids: CASSKLEAGELFF. DNA for the CDR3: TGTGCCAGCAGCAAGTTGGAGGCCGGGGAGCTGTTTTTT. The J gene is TRBJ2-2, the V gene TRBV12-3 or TRBV12-4; perhaps TRBD2 as D (5 bases). The V and J ends lost 6 bases and 6 bases respectively, with 11 bases between them. This CDR3 has 13 residues.

V is TRBV6-2 or TRBV6-3 and J is TRBJ2-3; 7 bases fit TRBD2. V shed 5 bases, J shed 4 bases, and the junction held 6 bases outside the gene matches. The CDR3 totals 14 residues. The germline V gene has CDR1 MNHEY and CDR2 SVGEGT. This CDR3 is CASSQRDYADTQYF. The CDR3 region has the DNA TGTGCCAGCAGTCAACGGGACTACGCAGATACGCAGTATTTT.

This clonotype has only one observation. This chain links TRBV29-1 with TRBJ2-6; 9 nucleotides align to TRBD1. Trimming took 5 bases from V and 4 from J; bases not matched to a gene: 6. The CDR3 extends over 15 amino acids. Germline CDR1 is SQVTM and CDR2 is ANQGSEA. In DNA form, the CDR3 reads TGCAGCGTTTCACAGGGGGCTACGGGGGCCAACGTCCTGACTTTC. It yields the protein CSVSQGATGANVLTF.

V is TRBV27 and J is TRBJ2-7; D is possibly TRBD1 or TRBD2 (7 bases each). The CDR3 runs 16 residues. V was clipped by 6 bases and J by 8 bases, with 26 bases between them. Germline-derived CDR1 and CDR2 are MNHEY and SMNVEV (reference sequence). CDR3 protein: CASRREGGTVESKQYF. The CDR3, as DNA: TGTGCCAGCAGGAGGGAGGGTGGGACAGTGGAGTCTAAGCAGTACTTC.

The V and J genes are TRBV29-1 and TRBJ2-2; D gene unclear. Trimming removed 7 bases at V and 4 bases at J, with 10 bases between. The V gene's germline CDR1 is SQVTM and CDR2 ANQGSEA. The CDR3 contains 12 residues. CDR3 loop: CSGAHATGELFF. CDR3 nucleotide sequence: TGCAGCGGCGCCCATGCCACCGGGGAGCTGTTTTTT.

CDR3 sequence (DNA): TGTGCCAGCAGTGAAGGCGACAGGCGGGATCAGCCCCAGCATTTT. Its protein is CASSEGDRRDQPQHF. This chain connects TRBV2 to TRBJ1-5, with D maybe TRBD1 (6 bases). Germline V gives CDR1 SNHLY, CDR2 FYNNEI. V shed 1 base and J shed 5 bases, with 12 bases lying between them. This CDR3 has 15 amino acids.